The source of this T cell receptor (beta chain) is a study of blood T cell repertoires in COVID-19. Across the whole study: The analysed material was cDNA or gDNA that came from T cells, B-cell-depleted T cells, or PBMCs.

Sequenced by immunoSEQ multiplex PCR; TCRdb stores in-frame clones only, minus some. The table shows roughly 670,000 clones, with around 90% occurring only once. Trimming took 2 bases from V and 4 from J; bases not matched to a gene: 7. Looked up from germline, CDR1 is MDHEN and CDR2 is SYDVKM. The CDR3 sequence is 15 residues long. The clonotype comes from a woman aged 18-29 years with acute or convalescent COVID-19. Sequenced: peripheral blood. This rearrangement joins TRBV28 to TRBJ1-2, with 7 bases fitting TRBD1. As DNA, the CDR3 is TGTGCCAGCAGTTTAGGGGACAGAATCCCCTATGGCTACACCTTC. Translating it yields CASSLGDRIPYGYTF.